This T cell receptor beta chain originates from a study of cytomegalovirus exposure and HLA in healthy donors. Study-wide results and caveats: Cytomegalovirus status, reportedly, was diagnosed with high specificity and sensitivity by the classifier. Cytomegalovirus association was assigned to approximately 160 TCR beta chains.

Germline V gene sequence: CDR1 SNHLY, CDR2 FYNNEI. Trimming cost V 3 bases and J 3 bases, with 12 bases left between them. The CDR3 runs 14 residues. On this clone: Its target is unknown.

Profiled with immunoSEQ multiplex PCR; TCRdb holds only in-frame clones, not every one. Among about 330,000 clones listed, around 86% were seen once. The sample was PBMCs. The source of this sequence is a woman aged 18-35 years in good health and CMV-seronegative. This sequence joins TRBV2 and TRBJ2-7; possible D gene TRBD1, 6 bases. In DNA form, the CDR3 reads TGTGCCAGCAGTGATAGGGACAACGTCTACGAGCAGTACTTC. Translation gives CASSDRDNVYEQYF.